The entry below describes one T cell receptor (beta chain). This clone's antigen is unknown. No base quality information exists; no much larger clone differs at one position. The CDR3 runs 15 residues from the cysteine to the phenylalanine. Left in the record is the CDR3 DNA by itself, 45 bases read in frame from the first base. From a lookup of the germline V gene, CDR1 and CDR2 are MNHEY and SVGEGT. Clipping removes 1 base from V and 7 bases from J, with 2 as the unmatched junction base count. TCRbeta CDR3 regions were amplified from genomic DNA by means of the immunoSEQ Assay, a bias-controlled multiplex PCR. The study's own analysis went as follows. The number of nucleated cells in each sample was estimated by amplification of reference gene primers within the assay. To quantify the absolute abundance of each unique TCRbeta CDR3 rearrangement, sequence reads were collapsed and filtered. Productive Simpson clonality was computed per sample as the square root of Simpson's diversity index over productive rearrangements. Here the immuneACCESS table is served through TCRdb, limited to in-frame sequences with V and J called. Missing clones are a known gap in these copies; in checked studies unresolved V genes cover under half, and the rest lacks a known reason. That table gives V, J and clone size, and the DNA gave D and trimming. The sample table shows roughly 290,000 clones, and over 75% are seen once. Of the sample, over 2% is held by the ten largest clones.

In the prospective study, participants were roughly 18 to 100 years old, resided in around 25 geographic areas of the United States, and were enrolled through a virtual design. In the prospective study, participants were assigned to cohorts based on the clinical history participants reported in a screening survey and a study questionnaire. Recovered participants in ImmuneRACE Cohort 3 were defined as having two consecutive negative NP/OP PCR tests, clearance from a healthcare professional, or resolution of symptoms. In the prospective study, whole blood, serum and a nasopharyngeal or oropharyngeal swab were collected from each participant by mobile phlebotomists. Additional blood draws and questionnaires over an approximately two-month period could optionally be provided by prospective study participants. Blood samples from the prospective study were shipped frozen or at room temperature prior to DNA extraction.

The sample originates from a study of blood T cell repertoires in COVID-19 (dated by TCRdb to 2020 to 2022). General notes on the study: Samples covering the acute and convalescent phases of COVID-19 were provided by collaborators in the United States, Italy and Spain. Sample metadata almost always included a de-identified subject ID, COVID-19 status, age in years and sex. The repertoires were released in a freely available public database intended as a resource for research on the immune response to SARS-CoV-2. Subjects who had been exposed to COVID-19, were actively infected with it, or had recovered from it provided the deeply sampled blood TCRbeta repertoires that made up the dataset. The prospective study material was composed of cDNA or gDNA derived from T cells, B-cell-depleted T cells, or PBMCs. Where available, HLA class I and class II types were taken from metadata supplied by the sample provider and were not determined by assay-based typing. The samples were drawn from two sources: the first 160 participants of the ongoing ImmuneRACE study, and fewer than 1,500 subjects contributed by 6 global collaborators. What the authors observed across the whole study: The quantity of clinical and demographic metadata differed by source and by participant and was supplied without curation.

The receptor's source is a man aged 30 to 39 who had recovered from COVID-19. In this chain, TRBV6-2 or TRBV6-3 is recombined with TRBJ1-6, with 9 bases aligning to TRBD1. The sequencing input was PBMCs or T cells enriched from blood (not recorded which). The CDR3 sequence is CASSYFGQGNSPLHF. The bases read TGTGCCAGCAGTTACTTCGGACAGGGGAATTCACCCCTCCACTTT.